This passage covers 29 T cell receptor beta chains from one sample sequenced in a study of response to subunit inactivated influenza vaccine. MiXCR was run by TCRdb on the RT-PCR reads, yielding one entry per CDR3 protein. The sample consists of 550,000 to 650,000 distinct CDR3 sequences, approximately 12% of them appearing once. Source: PBMCs from blood, taken on the day of vaccination. These TCRs come from a man aged 45-65 years who received an inactivated influenza vaccine.

The V call is TRBV6-1, the J call TRBJ2-2, with no clear D. Trimming cost V 2 bases and J 4 bases, with 5 bases left between them. Germline CDR1 is MNHNS and CDR2 is SASEGT. CDR3 size: 13 residues. The CDR3 DNA is TGTGCCAGCAGTGAACAGTCCACCGGGGAGCTGTTTTTT. Translated, it gives CASSEQSTGELFF.

Here the CDR3 reads CASSPPDFLPDTQYF. DNA for the CDR3: TGCGCCAGCAGCCCCCCAGACTTTCTTCCAGATACGCAGTATTTT. This chain connects TRBV5-1 to TRBJ2-3; D is undetermined. The CDR3 covers 15 residues. The V gene's germline CDR1 is SGHRS and CDR2 YFSETQ. V lost 4 bases to trimming and J lost 4 bases, with 16 bases between them. Full variable domain (rest looked up from reference TRBV5-1 and TRBJ2-3): KAGVTQTPRYLIKTRGQQVTLSCSPISGHRSVSWYQQTPGQGLQFLFEYFSETQRNKGNFPGRFSGRQFSNSRSEMNVSTLELGDSALYLCASSPPDFLPDTQYFGPGTRLTVL.

The chain joins TRBV12-3 or TRBV12-4 to TRBJ1-1; D call uncertain. Between the trimmed V and J ends, which lost 5 bases and 5 bases, there was a span of 15 bases. The CDR3 consists of 14 residues. This chain's CDR3 is CASSPQSGWTEAFF. The CDR3, as DNA: TGTGCCAGCAGTCCCCAGAGTGGATGGACTGAAGCTTTCTTT.

A few counts support this clonotype. This chain joins TRBV7-8 and TRBJ2-5; possible D gene TRBD2, 6 bases. This CDR3 is 16 amino acids long. Per germline, CDR1 SGHVS and CDR2 FQNEAQ. Trimming pared 2 bases from V and 7 bases from J, leaving 20 bases between. The CDR3 DNA sequence: TGTGCCAGCAGCTTATCCGGGGCTAGCGCTGGGGGGACCCAGTACTTC. It codes for CASSLSGASAGGTQYF.

This chain connects TRBV4-1 to TRBJ2-1, with 9 bases identical to TRBD1. This CDR3 region has 16 residues. Germline-derived CDR1 and CDR2 are MGHRA and YSYEKL. Trimming at V came to 4 bases and at J to 7 bases, leaving 11 bases not matched to a gene. As DNA, the CDR3 is TGCGCCAGCAGCCCATACAGGGGGCTGAGGATGAATGAGCAGTTCTTC. Its protein is CASSPYRGLRMNEQFF.

The V gene is TRBV5-1, the J gene TRBJ1-2, with D uncertain. The length of the CDR3 is 14 residues. V was clipped by 4 bases and J by 4 bases, with 14 bases between them. CDR1 and CDR2 (germline): SGHRS, YFSETQ. The CDR3 reads CASSPAGGGYGYTF. The CDR3 DNA reads TGCGCCAGCAGCCCGGCTGGTGGTGGCTATGGCTACACCTTC.

The chain is built from TRBV7-2 and TRBJ1-1, with 8 bases fitting TRBD1. V gave up 3 bases and J gave up 4 bases; unmatched junction bases: 10. The germline CDR1 and CDR2 sequences are SGHTA and FQGNSA. CDR3 length equals 16 residues. CDR3 loop: CASSLIAGGVGTEAFF. CDR3 nucleotides: TGTGCCAGCAGCTTGATTGCAGGGGGCGTTGGCACTGAAGCTTTCTTT.

This clonotype was seen ten or more times. The rearrangement joins TRBV5-1 to TRBJ2-5; 7 bases line up with TRBD1. J lost 5 bases, V lost 0 bases, and 4 bases had no gene match. This CDR3 region has 14 residues. Germline CDR1 SGHRS, CDR2 YFSETQ. The CDR3: CASSLGQGRETQYF. The DNA for the CDR3 is TGCGCCAGCAGCTTGGGACAGGGTCGGGAGACCCAGTACTTC.

Note on this clonotype: With a much larger clone just one base away, this may be a read error. This chain joins TRBV15 and TRBJ1-2; no clear D gene. Per germline, CDR1 LNHNV and CDR2 YYDKDF (reference sequence). The CDR3 sequence is 16 residues long. Trimming took 4 bases from V and 7 from J, leaving 22 bases between them. This chain's CDR3 is CATSTTSDGLFFGYTF. CDR3 nucleotide sequence: TGTGCCACCAGCACGACGTCGGACGGGTTATTCTTTGGCTACACCTTC. Full variable domain (outside the CDR3, taken from reference TRBV15 and TRBJ1-2): DAMVIQNPRYQVTQFGKPVTLSCSQTLNHNVMYWYQQKSSQAPKLLFHYYDKDFNNEADTPDNFQSRRPNTSFCFLDIRSPGLGDTAMYLCATSTTSDGLFFGYTFGSGTRLTVV.

This clonotype occurred a few times. The chain recombines TRBV19 with TRBJ2-2; maybe TRBD1 (5 bases). The CDR3 spans 16 residues. V was clipped by 3 bases and J by 2 bases, with 13 bases between them. Looked up from germline, CDR1 is LNHDA and CDR2 is SQIVND (reference sequence). CDR3 residues: CASSIWGRPNTGELFF. The CDR3 nucleotides read TGTGCCAGTAGTATTTGGGGCAGGCCTAACACCGGGGAGCTGTTTTTT.

A few counts support this clonotype. The rearrangement joins TRBV18 to TRBJ2-2; 10 bases match TRBD2. Per germline, CDR1 KGHSH and CDR2 LQKENI. The ends lost 3 bases at V and 4 bases at J; junction bases unmatched: 8. The CDR3 loop spans 17 amino acids. The CDR3 coding sequence is TGTGCCAGCTCACCCCAGCTAGCGGGAGCCTCCACCGGGGAGCTGTTTTTT. It encodes CASSPQLAGASTGELFF.

This clonotype was counted ten times or more. The chain has TRBV7-9 and TRBJ2-5, with TRBD1 matching 9 bases. The CDR3 has 16 amino acids. Germline CDR1 SEHNR, CDR2 FQNEAQ (reference sequence). Unmatched junction bases numbered 12, after V lost 5 bases and J lost 5 bases. The CDR3 protein is CASSNRDRELIETQYF. DNA of the CDR3: TGTGCCAGCAGCAACCGGGACAGGGAATTGATTGAGACCCAGTACTTC.

V usage is TRBV10-3 and J usage is TRBJ2-2, with D perhaps TRBD1 (6 bases). V was pared by 6 bases and J by 4 bases, with 9 bases between. In germline, CDR1 is ENHRY, CDR2 SYGVKD. The CDR3 consists of 13 residues. The CDR3 nucleotides are TGTGCCATCAGGCCCAGGGGCACCGGGGAGCTGTTTTTT. Protein sequence: CAIRPRGTGELFF.

The V and J genes are TRBV7-3 and TRBJ2-2; 7 bases align to TRBD2. The CDR3 extends over 17 amino acids. Germline-derived CDR1 and CDR2 are SGHTA and FQGTGA. V shed 5 bases and J 2 bases; nucleotides not matched to a gene: 11. The CDR3 sequence is CASSADRLAVNTGELFF. The CDR3, as DNA: TGTGCCAGCAGCGCAGATAGGCTAGCGGTTAACACCGGGGAGCTGTTTTTT.

This clonotype was counted only a few times. The chain carries TRBV29-1 and TRBJ1-1; 8 positions match TRBD1. The CDR3 length is 14 residues. CDR1 is SQVTM and CDR2 is ANQGSEA in the germline V gene. The junction had 8 bases not matched to a gene; V was cut back by 7 bases and J by 1 base. CDR3 protein: CSAVTGAPNTEAFF. DNA for the CDR3: TGCAGCGCTGTGACAGGGGCTCCGAACACTGAAGCTTTCTTT.

This rearrangement joins TRBV5-4 to TRBJ2-2; TRBD1 matches at 7 bases. Germline V lookup: CDR1 SGHNT, CDR2 YYREEE (reference sequence). This CDR3 is built from 15 residues. Germline trimming cut 4 bases from V and 3 bases from J; bases unmatched to any gene: 6. CDR3 DNA sequence: TGTGCCAGCAGCGGGCAGGGGGTTGACACCGGGGAGCTGTTTTTT. Protein product: CASSGQGVDTGELFF.

This clonotype has just a few counts. The chain has TRBV6-1 and TRBJ1-3; no definite D call. Germline assignment: CDR1 MNHNS and CDR2 SASEGT. The CDR3 totals 16 residues. The V end lost 6 bases, the J end lost 0 bases, and 15 bases lay between the germline ends. CDR3 sequence reads: CASSWGGRNSGNTIYF. The CDR3 DNA reads TGTGCCAGCAGCTGGGGTGGCCGAAACTCTGGAAACACCATATATTTT.

This clonotype was seen only a few times. V usage is TRBV5-1 and J usage is TRBJ1-1; a weak D match, TRBD1 (5 bases). The CDR3 loop spans 14 amino acids. The V end lost 1 base, the J end lost 4 bases, and 11 bases lay between the germline ends. Germline V gives CDR1 SGHRS, CDR2 YFSETQ. The CDR3 region has the DNA TGCGCCAGCAGCTTGTCGCCGGGGCTCACTGAAGCTTTCTTT. Amino acids: CASSLSPGLTEAFF.

This clonotype turned up a few times. The chain joins TRBV11-2 to TRBJ2-7; D tentatively fits TRBD1 or TRBD2 (5 bases each). V gave up 5 bases and J gave up 7 bases, with 24 bases separating them. CDR1 is SGHAT, CDR2 FQNNGV, per germline. This CDR3 comprises 16 residues. The CDR3 sequence is CASSPLVTGTSEEQYF. The CDR3 DNA reads TGTGCCAGCAGCCCCCTCGTCACCGGGACCTCAGAAGAGCAGTACTTC.

The chain is built from TRBV3-1 and TRBJ2-2; a weak D match, TRBD1 (6 bases). The germline V and J ends were trimmed by 0 bases and 4 bases, with 9 bases remaining between them. The CDR3 has 15 residues. Germline CDR1 is LGHDT and CDR2 is YNNKEL (reference sequence). The CDR3 DNA reads as TGTGCCAGCAGCCAAGAGGGGGCGGCCACCGGGGAGCTGTTTTTT. Its translation is CASSQEGAATGELFF.

This clonotype appeared many times. V usage is TRBV7-2 and J usage is TRBJ1-4, with TRBD1 identical over 7 bases. CDR3 length equals 14 residues. V lost 7 bases, J lost 3 bases, and 5 bases stayed unmatched. Germline values: CDR1 SGHTA, CDR2 FQGNSA. CDR3 sequence: CASNQGGPNEKLFF. CDR3 DNA: TGTGCCAGCAATCAGGGGGGGCCTAATGAAAAACTGTTTTTT.

The chain joins TRBV6-2 or TRBV6-3 to TRBJ2-7, with TRBD2 matching over 10 bases. The germline V gene has CDR1 MNHEY and CDR2 SVGEGT. J was trimmed by 3 bases and V by 6 bases; bases with no gene match: 11. This CDR3 contains 16 residues. The CDR3 region has the DNA TGTGCCAGCAGACGACCTCCGGGACTAGCGAGCTACGAGCAGTACTTC. Translation: CASRRPPGLASYEQYF.

The chain has TRBV4-2 and TRBJ2-1; D might be TRBD1 or TRBD2, each matching 5 bases. From germline, CDR1 is LGHNA and CDR2 YNFKEQ. V was pared by 1 base and J by 2 bases, with 15 bases between. The CDR3 runs to 17 residues. CDR3 coding DNA: TGTGCCAGCAGCCAAGCGGCAGGGACCAATCCCTACAATGAGCAGTTCTTC. Its translation is CASSQAAGTNPYNEQFF.

CDR3 coding DNA: TGTGCCAGCAGTTACAAGCCAGAAACCTACGAGCAGTACTTC. It yields the protein CASSYKPETYEQYF. The V and J genes are TRBV6-2 or TRBV6-3 and TRBJ2-7; the D is unclear. This CDR3 is built from 14 residues. Trimming removed 2 bases from V and 2 bases from J, with 10 bases in between. Germline lookup yields CDR1 MNHEY and CDR2 SVGEGT.

The chain couples TRBV20-1 to TRBJ1-1; D gene unclear. Germline V gives CDR1 DFQATT, CDR2 SNEGSKA (reference sequence). This CDR3 is 10 amino acids long. The germline V and J ends were trimmed by 5 bases and 7 bases, with 8 bases remaining between them. The CDR3 nucleotides are TGCAGTGCTTTTAGAGATGAAGCTTTCTTT. Translation: CSAFRDEAFF.

In this sample, this clonotype turned up once. The chain uses TRBV25-1 and TRBJ2-7, with D possibly TRBD2 on 5 matching bases. The V gene lost 7 bases and the J gene lost 7 bases, with 14 bases spanning the gap. The germline CDR1 and CDR2 sequences are MGHDK and SYGVNS. The length of the CDR3 is 12 residues. The CDR3 sequence: CASKSHGVEQYF. CDR3 nucleotides: TGTGCCAGCAAATCACACGGGGTTGAGCAGTACTTC.

This clonotype was observed a few times. The V call is TRBV18, the J call TRBJ2-7, with unresolved D. V shed 6 bases and J shed 5 bases, with 14 bases lying between them. This CDR3 region has 13 residues. Per the germline V gene, CDR1 is KGHSH and CDR2 is LQKENI. The CDR3 nucleotides are TGTGCCAGCTCCTCACGTCAAGGCGACGAGCAGTACTTC. This sequence encodes CASSSRQGDEQYF.

The genes are TRBV4-3 and TRBJ2-6; D not resolved. Germline CDR1 is LGHNA and CDR2 is YSLEER. The V gene lost 4 bases and the J gene lost 0 bases, with 22 bases spanning the gap. The CDR3 has 20 residues. The CDR3 DNA reads TGCGCCAGCAGCCCCCGGGTGGCAATAGTGCACTCCTCTGGGGCCAACGTCCTGACTTTC. It specifies CASSPRVAIVHSSGANVLTF.

The rearrangement links TRBV4-3 to TRBJ2-1; possibly TRBD2 for D (6 bases). The germline gives CDR1 LGHNA, CDR2 YSLEER. The CDR3 is 15 residues long. V lost 1 base and J lost 9, with 16 bases in between. In DNA, the CDR3 is TGCGCCAGCAGCCAAGTATACGGGAGTAACGGTGAGCAGTTCTTC. Translation: CASSQVYGSNGEQFF.